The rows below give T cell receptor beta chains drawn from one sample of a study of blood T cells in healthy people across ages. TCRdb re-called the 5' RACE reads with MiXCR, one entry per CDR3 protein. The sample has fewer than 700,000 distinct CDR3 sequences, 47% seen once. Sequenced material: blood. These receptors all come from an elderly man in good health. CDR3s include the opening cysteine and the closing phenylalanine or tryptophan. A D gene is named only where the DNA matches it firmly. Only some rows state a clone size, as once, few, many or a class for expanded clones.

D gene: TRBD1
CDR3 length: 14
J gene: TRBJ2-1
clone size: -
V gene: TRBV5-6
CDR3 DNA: TGTGCCAGCAGCTTGCAGGGGGCTGGTGGTGAGCAGTTCTTC
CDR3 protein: CASSLQGAGGEQFF

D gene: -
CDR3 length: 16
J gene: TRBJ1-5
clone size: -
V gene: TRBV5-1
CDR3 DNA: TGCGCCAGCAGCTTGGATGGCGTAACGAGCAATCAGCCCCAGCATTTT
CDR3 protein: CASSLDGVTSNQPQHF

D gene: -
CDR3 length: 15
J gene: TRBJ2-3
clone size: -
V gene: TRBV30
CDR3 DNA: TGTGCCTGGAGTGCCCACGGAGCACTCCTTTCTCCGCAGTATTTT
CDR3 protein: CAWSAHGALLSPQYF

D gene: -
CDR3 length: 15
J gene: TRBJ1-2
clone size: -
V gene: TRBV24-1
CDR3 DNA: TGTGCCACCAGTGAGAGAATCCGCACCTACTATGGCTACACCTTC
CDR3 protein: CATSERIRTYYGYTF

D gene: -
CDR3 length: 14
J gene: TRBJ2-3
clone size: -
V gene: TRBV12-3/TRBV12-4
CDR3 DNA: TGTGCCAGCAGCCCGGGAGTAAGAGCAGATACGCAGTATTTT
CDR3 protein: CASSPGVRADTQYF

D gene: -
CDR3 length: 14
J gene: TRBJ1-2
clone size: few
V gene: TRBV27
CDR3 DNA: TGTGCCAGCAGACAGGTGGGGGGGGACTATGGCTACACCTTC
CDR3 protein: CASRQVGGDYGYTF

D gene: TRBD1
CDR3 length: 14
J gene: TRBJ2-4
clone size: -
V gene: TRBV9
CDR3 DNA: TGTGCCAGCAGCGGACAGGGGGCGCGGAACATTCAGTACTTC
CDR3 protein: CASSGQGARNIQYF

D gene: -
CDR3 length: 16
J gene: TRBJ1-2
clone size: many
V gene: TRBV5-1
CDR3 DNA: TGCGCCAGCAGCTTAAACAGGGCGACCCGGGACTATGGCTACACCTTC
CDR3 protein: CASSLNRATRDYGYTF

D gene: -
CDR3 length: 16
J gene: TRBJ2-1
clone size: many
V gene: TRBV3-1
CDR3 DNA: TGTGCCAGCAGCCAAGATGTGGCGAGCTCCTACAATGAGCAGTTCTTC
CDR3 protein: CASSQDVASSYNEQFF

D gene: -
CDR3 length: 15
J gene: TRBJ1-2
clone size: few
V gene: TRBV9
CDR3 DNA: TGTGCCAGCAGCGTATCGTCTGGACCGGCCTATGGCTACACCTTC
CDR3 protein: CASSVSSGPAYGYTF

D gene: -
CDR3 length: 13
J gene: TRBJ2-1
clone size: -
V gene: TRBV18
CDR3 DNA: TGTGCCAGCTCACCGCGGACTCCCGTGTGGCAGTTCTTC
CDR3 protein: CASSPRTPVWQFF

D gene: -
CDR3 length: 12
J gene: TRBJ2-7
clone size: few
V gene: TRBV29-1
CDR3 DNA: TGCAGCGGTACAGGCCTTACCTACGAGCAGTACTTC
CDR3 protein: CSGTGLTYEQYF

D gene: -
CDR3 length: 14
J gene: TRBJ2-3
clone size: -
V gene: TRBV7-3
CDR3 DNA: TGTGCCAGCAGCTTAGGACCACGAGCAGGTACGCAGTATTTT
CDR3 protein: CASSLGPRAGTQYF

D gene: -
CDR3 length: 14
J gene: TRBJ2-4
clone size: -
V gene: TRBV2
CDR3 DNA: TGTGCCAGCAGTGAACACGGGGGAAGGGGCATTCAGTACTTC
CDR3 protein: CASSEHGGRGIQYF

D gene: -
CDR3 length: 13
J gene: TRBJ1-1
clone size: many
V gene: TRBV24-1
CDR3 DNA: TGTGCCACCAGTGATGATGGGGAGACTGAAGCTTTCTTT
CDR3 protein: CATSDDGETEAFF

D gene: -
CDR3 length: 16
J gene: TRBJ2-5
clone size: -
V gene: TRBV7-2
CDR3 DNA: TGTGCCAGCAGCTTAAATGTGCGACGGTTCCAAGAGACCCAGTACTTC
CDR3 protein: CASSLNVRRFQETQYF

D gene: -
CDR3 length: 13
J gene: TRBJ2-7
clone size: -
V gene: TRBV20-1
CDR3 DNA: TGCAGTGCTAGAGGGTTGGGAGACGGCGAGCAGTACTTC
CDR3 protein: CSARGLGDGEQYF

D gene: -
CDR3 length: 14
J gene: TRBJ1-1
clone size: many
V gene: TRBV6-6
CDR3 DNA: TGTGCCAGCAGCGTTGAGGCCAGGGACACTGAAGCTTTCTTT
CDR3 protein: CASSVEARDTEAFF

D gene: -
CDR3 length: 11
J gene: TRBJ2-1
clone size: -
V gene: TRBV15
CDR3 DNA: TGTGCCACCAGCAGCGACAATGAGCAGTTCTTC
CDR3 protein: CATSSDNEQFF

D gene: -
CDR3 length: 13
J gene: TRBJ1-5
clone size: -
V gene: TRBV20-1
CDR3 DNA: TGCAGTGCTAGAGAGGGGGGGGGTCAGCCCCAGCATTTT
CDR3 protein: CSAREGGGQPQHF

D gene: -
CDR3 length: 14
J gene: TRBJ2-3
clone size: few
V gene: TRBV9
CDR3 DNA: TGTGCCAGCAGCCGCGGCGGAGGGGAAGATACGCAGTATTTT
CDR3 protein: CASSRGGGEDTQYF

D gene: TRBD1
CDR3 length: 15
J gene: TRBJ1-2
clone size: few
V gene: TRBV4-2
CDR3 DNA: TGTGCCAGCAGCCAAGATTACCAGGGGGCAAACGGCTACACCTTC
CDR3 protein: CASSQDYQGANGYTF

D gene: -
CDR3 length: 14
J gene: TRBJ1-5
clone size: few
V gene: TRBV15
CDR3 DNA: TGTGCCACCAGTCCCGGACGGAGAAATCAGCCCCAGCATTTT
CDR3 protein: CATSPGRRNQPQHF

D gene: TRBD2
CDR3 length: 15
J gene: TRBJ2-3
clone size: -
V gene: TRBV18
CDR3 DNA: TGTGCCAGCTCACGGACTAGCGGAGACACAGATACGCAGTATTTT
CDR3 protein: CASSRTSGDTDTQYF

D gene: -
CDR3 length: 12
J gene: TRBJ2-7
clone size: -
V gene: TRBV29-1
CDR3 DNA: -
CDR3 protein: CSVAGGSYERYF

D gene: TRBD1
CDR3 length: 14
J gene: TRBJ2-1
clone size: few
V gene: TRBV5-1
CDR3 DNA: TGCGCCAGCAGCGCCGGGACAGAGGTTTTTGAGCAGTTCTTC
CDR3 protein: CASSAGTEVFEQFF

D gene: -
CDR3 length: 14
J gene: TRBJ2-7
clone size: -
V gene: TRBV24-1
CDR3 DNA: TGTGCCACCAGTGGAGGAGACGCCCCCTACGAGCAGTACTTC
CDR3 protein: CATSGGDAPYEQYF

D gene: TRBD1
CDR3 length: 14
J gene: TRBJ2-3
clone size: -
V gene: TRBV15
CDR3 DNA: TGTGCCACCGGACCCGGGACAGCACCAGATACGCAGTATTTT
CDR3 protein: CATGPGTAPDTQYF

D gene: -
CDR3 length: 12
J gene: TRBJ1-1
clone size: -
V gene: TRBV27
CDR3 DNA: TGTGCCAGCAGTACAGGGATCGCTGAAGCTTTCTTT
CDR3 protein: CASSTGIAEAFF

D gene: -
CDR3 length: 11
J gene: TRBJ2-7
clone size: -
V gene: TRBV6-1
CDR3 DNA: TGTGCCAGCTTCAGGGGAGGCGAGCAGTACTTC
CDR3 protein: CASFRGGEQYF

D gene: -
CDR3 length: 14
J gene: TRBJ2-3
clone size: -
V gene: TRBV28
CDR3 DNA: TGTGCCAGCAGCCCCACTGCCGCCGTAGGAACGCAGTATTTT
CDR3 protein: CASSPTAAVGTQYF

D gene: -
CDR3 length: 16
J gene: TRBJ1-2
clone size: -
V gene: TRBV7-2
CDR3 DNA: TGTGCCAGCAGCCCGCTTTTTGGGGGAATAAACTATGGCTACACCTTC
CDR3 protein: CASSPLFGGINYGYTF

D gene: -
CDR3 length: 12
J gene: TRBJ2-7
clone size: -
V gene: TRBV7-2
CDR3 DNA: TGTGCCAGCATCTCAACCCCCTACGAGCAGTACTTC
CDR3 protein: CASISTPYEQYF

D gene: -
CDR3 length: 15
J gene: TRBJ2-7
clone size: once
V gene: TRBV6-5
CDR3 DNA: TGTGCCGGCAGCCAGGGACGAGCTGGCTCCTACGAGCAGTACTTC
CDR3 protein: CAGSQGRAGSYEQYF

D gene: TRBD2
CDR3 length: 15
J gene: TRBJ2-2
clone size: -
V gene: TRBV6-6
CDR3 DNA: TGTGCCAGCTCCCCCTCGGGGGGGGGTGTGCGGGAGCTGTTTTTT
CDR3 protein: CASSPSGGGVRELFF

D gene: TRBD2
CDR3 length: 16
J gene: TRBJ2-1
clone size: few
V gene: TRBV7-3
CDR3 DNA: TGTGCCAGCAGCTCCAACCTAGCGGGGGCCCACAATGAGCAGTTCTTC
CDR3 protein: CASSSNLAGAHNEQFF

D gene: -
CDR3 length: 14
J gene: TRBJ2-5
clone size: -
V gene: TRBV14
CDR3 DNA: TGTGCCAGCAGCCATCCCGGACGGGTGGAGACCCAGTACTTC
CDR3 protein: CASSHPGRVETQYF

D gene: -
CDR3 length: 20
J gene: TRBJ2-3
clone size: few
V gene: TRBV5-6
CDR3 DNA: TGTGCCAGCAGCGGAGGGTTTCGGGTGCGCACAAGAACTAGCACAGATACGCAGTATTTT
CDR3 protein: CASSGGFRVRTRTSTDTQYF

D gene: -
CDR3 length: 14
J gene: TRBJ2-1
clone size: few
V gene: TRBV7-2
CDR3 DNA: TGTGCCAGCAGCTTAGCCCAGGGCTACAATGAGCAGTTCTTC
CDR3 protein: CASSLAQGYNEQFF

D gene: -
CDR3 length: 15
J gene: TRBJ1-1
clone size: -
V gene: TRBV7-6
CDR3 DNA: TGTGCCAGCAGCTCCATGACAGGACCGAACACTGAAGCTTTCTTT
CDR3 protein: CASSSMTGPNTEAFF

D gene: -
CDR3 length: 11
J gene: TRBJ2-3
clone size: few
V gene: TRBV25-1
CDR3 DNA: TGTGCCAGCACCAAAACAGATACGCAGTATTTT
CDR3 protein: CASTKTDTQYF

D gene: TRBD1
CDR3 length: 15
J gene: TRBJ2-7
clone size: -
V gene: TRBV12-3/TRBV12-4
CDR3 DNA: TGTGCCAGCAGTCCGCTCCGACAGGGAGATCACGAGCAGTACTTC
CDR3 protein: CASSPLRQGDHEQYF